Below are 27 T cell receptor beta chains sequenced from a single sample in a study of T cell changes during pregnancy in multiple sclerosis (dated by TCRdb to between 2018 and 2020). Library prep was done by the immunoSEQ multiplex PCR assay. Here the immuneACCESS table is served through TCRdb, limited to in-frame sequences with V and J called. Missing clones are a known gap in these copies; in checked studies unresolved V genes cover under half, and the rest lacks a known reason. The sample yields some 20,000 clones; 88% were counted once. The top ten constitute approximately 7% of the sample. Specimen: CD8+ T cells from peripheral blood mononuclear cells, collected in the third trimester of pregnancy. Receptor source: a female donor in good health, enrolled as a control in a pregnancy study.

The chain uses TRBV5-6 and TRBJ1-5, with 10 bases lining up with TRBD1. V gave up 3 bases and J gave up 3 bases; unmatched junction bases: 9. The CDR3 contains 17 residues. Germline V gives CDR1 SGHDT, CDR2 YYEEEE. CDR3 protein: CASSWMTGGGVNQPQHF. CDR3 sequence (DNA): TGTGCCAGCAGCTGGATGACAGGGGGCGGTGTCAATCAGCCCCAGCATTTT.

J is TRBJ2-7 and V is TRBV2; 9 nucleotides line up with TRBD1. J was trimmed by 6 bases and V by 4 bases; bases with no gene match: 10. Germline assignment: CDR1 SNHLY and CDR2 FYNNEI. The CDR3 covers 15 residues. DNA of the CDR3: TGTGCCAGCAGTGTTACCGGGACAGGGCCCCTCGAGCAGTACTTC. Protein: CASSVTGTGPLEQYF.

This clone has just a few counts. The CDR3 loop reads CASSLSTGGPFSYEQYF. The CDR3 DNA reads as TGTGCCAGCAGCTTAAGCACGGGAGGGCCCTTTTCCTACGAGCAGTACTTC. This sequence joins TRBV11-2 and TRBJ2-7; 8 nucleotides align to TRBD2. Losses at the gene ends were 2 bases for V and 1 base for J; bases not matched to a gene: 10. The CDR3 loop spans 17 amino acids. Germline CDR1 is SGHAT and CDR2 is FQNNGV.

V usage is TRBV21-1 and J usage is TRBJ2-7; TRBD1, as called in the table, went unchecked against the DNA. TRBV21-1 is termed a pseudogene. This CDR3 is 12 amino acids long. CDR3 sequence: CARQGMSYEQYF. DNA for the CDR3: TGTGCCAGACAGGGGATGTCCTACGAGCAGTACTTC.

V and J are TRBV7-2 and TRBJ2-3, with D possibly TRBD1 on 6 matching bases. In germline, CDR1 is SGHTA, CDR2 FQGNSA. V was clipped by 5 bases and J by 1 base, with 13 bases between them. The CDR3 has 15 amino acids. The CDR3 coding sequence is TGTGCCAGCAGCGGATGGGGGCGCGGCACAGATACGCAGTATTTT. This translates into CASSGWGRGTDTQYF.

The chain combines TRBV7-3 with TRBJ2-1; TRBD2 aligns across 10 bases. The CDR3 loop spans 16 amino acids. V lost 5 bases, J lost 4 bases, and 8 bases stayed unmatched. The germline gives CDR1 SGHTA, CDR2 FQGTGA. The CDR3 DNA reads TGTGCCAGCAGCCAAAGAGGGACTAGCGCGTACAATGAGCAGTTCTTC. Amino acid sequence: CASSQRGTSAYNEQFF.

CDR3 in amino acids: CASSLALAGLFTDTQYF. The CDR3 DNA is TGCGCCAGCAGCTTGGCCCTAGCGGGTCTGTTTACAGATACGCAGTATTTT. The chain joins TRBV5-1 to TRBJ2-3, with TRBD2 identical over 8 bases. With V trimmed by 0 bases and J by 3 bases, 9 bases remained unmatched. Germline V lookup: CDR1 SGHRS, CDR2 YFSETQ. The CDR3 extends over 17 amino acids.

The chain recombines TRBV30 with TRBJ2-5; TRBD1 agrees at 9 bases. Trimming took 5 bases from V and 3 from J; bases not matched to a gene: 10. The CDR3 is made up of 15 amino acids. Germline values: CDR1 GTSNPN, CDR2 SVGIG (reference sequence). The CDR3 DNA reads TGTGCCTGGGAGACCGGGACAGGGCTTGAAGAGACCCAGTACTTC. Residues: CAWETGTGLEETQYF. The full variable domain, its missing parts supplied by reference TRBV30 and TRBJ2-5, is SQTIHQWPATLVQPVGSPLSLECTVEGTSNPNLYWYRQAAGRGLQLLFYSVGIGQISSEVPQNLSASRPQDRQFILSSKKLLLSDSGFYLCAWETGTGLEETQYFGPGTRLLVL.

This clone was observed a handful of times. V and J are TRBV6-5 and TRBJ2-7; no clear D gene. This CDR3 is 15 amino acids long. Germline CDR1 reads MNHEY; CDR2 reads SVGAGI. Trimming left V 6 bases short and J 2 bases short, with 17 bases between. The CDR3 here is CASRPHPDTTYEQYF. The CDR3 DNA reads as TGTGCCAGCAGGCCTCATCCAGATACTACCTACGAGCAGTACTTC.

This chain joins TRBV5-1 and TRBJ2-7, with TRBD2 matching 8 bases. The CDR3 extends over 15 amino acids. Looked up from germline, CDR1 is SGHRS and CDR2 is YFSETQ. Trimming at V came to 7 bases and at J to 1 base, leaving 10 bases not matched to a gene. The chain's CDR3 is CASSQRGFESYEQYF. DNA for the CDR3: TGCGCCAGCTCCCAGCGGGGGTTCGAATCCTACGAGCAGTACTTC.

The chain combines TRBV11-2 with TRBJ2-4; TRBD2 agrees at 8 bases. CDR1 SGHAT and CDR2 FQNNGV come from the germline V gene. The trim removed 5 bases at V and 2 bases at J, leaving 14 bases unmatched. The CDR3 loop spans 18 amino acids. CDR3 DNA: TGTGCCAGCAGCCAGACTAGCGATCTAGGCGAAACCAAAAACATTCAGTACTTC. It codes for CASSQTSDLGETKNIQYF.

Here the CDR3 DNA reads TGTGCCAGCAGCCCCTCCCGTGAGCAGTACTTC. Encoded protein: CASSPSREQYF. This sequence joins TRBV14 and TRBJ2-7; D call uncertain. CDR1 and CDR2 (germline): SGHDN, FVKESK. The CDR3 spans 11 residues. V dropped 4 bases and J dropped 7 bases, with 8 bases sitting between them. Combining the CDR3 with reference TRBV14 and TRBJ2-7 gives the whole variable domain EAGVTQFPSHSVIEKGQTVTLRCDPISGHDNLYWYRRVMGKEIKFLLHFVKESKQDESGMPNNRFLAERTGGTYSTLKVQPAELEDSGVYFCASSPSREQYFGPGTRLTVT.

The chain couples TRBV28 to TRBJ2-1; the D gene is possibly TRBD2 (5 bases). Germline CDR1 is MDHEN and CDR2 is SYDVKM. V dropped 5 bases and J dropped 8 bases, with 22 bases sitting between them. The CDR3 sequence is 16 residues long. For the CDR3, the DNA is TGTGCCAGCAGTCCCCCCAGGAGGCAGGTGAGCGATGAGCAGTTCTTC. Protein product: CASSPPRRQVSDEQFF. Full variable domain (remainder filled in from reference TRBV28 and TRBJ2-1): DVKVTQSSRYLVKRTGEKVFLECVQDMDHENMFWYRQDPGLGLRLIYFSYDVKMKEKGDIPEGYSVSREKKERFSLILESASTNQTSMYLCASSPPRRQVSDEQFFGPGTRLTVL.

This chain connects TRBV28 to TRBJ2-3; the match to TRBD2 covers 7 bases. Germline loops: CDR1 MDHEN, CDR2 SYDVKM. This CDR3 has 14 amino acids. Unmatched junction bases numbered 2, after V lost 3 bases and J lost 2 bases. This chain's CDR3 is CASSLGRATDTQYF. CDR3 DNA sequence: TGTGCCAGCAGTTTGGGGAGGGCCACAGATACGCAGTATTTT.

This clone was found once. The chain uses TRBV28 and TRBJ1-2, with 11 bases fitting TRBD1. V was pared by 4 bases and J by 4 bases, with 5 bases of the junction left unmatched. Germline assignment: CDR1 MDHEN and CDR2 SYDVKM. The CDR3 sequence is 15 residues long. The CDR3 is CASSSRTGGGYGYTF. The CDR3 DNA is TGTGCCAGCAGTTCGAGGACAGGGGGCGGCTATGGCTACACCTTC.

The rearrangement uses TRBV6-6 and TRBJ1-2; 7 nucleotides match TRBD1. The CDR3 runs to 16 residues. Unmatched junction bases numbered 10, after V lost 2 bases and J lost 4 bases. Germline lookup yields CDR1 MNHNY and CDR2 SVGAGI (reference sequence). As DNA, the CDR3 is TGTGCCAGCAGTTACCCTGTCACAGGGGATACCTATGGCTACACCTTC. Translated: CASSYPVTGDTYGYTF.

The V and J genes are TRBV10-3 and TRBJ1-5; weak D call: TRBD1 (5 bases). The CDR3 spans 12 residues. From germline, CDR1 is ENHRY and CDR2 SYGVKD. V was trimmed by 8 bases and J by 8 bases, leaving 13 bases between them. For the CDR3, the DNA is TGTGCCATCGGGGGAGGGATTGAGCCCCAGCATTTT. The encoded protein is CAIGGGIEPQHF.

The J gene is TRBJ1-5, the V gene TRBV7-9, with D perhaps TRBD1 (5 bases). The germline CDR1 and CDR2 sequences are SEHNR and FQNEAQ (reference sequence). V was shortened by 4 bases and J by 1 base, with 17 bases between the two germline ends. The CDR3 extends over 17 amino acids. CDR3 region: CASSSAGGIGSNQPQHF. DNA for the CDR3: TGTGCCAGCAGCTCCGCCGGGGGGATCGGGAGCAATCAGCCCCAGCATTTT. Complete variable domain (other parts from reference TRBV7-9 and TRBJ1-5): DTGVSQNPRHKITKRGQNVTFRCDPISEHNRLYWYRQTLGQGPEFLTYFQNEAQLEKSRLLSDRFSAERPKGSFSTLEIQRTEQGDSAMYLCASSSAGGIGSNQPQHFGDGTRLSIL.

The rearrangement joins TRBV4-1 to TRBJ2-1; D might be TRBD1 (5 bases). Germline V lookup: CDR1 MGHRA, CDR2 YSYEKL. The length of the CDR3 is 16 residues. V lost 4 bases and J lost 4, with 17 bases in between. The CDR3 sequence is CASSLSDRRAYNEQFF. The CDR3 DNA reads TGCGCCAGCAGCCTTAGTGACCGCAGGGCATACAATGAGCAGTTCTTC.

This clone appeared a few times. The V gene is TRBV9, the J gene TRBJ1-4; the D is unclear. The CDR3 has 15 amino acids. Between the trimmed V and J ends, which lost 4 bases and 10 bases, there was a span of 20 bases. Germline-derived CDR1 and CDR2 are SGDLS and YYNGEE. CDR3 amino acids: CASSYPPGVRGKLFF. CDR3 nucleotide sequence: TGTGCCAGCAGCTATCCTCCCGGGGTCCGTGGAAAACTGTTTTTT.

To note about this clone: One end of the junction is discordant with germline, which a read error may explain. The chain links TRBV7-7 to TRBJ2-2; tentatively, D is TRBD1 (6 bases). Germline CDR1 SSHAT, CDR2 FNYEAQ (reference sequence). The CDR3 contains 22 residues. The CDR3: CASSLGLPSRGSVTANTGELFF. In nucleotides, the CDR3 is TGTGCTAGCAGCTTAGGTCTCCCTTCGAGGGGGTCTGTAACCGCGAACACCGGGGAGCTGTTTTTT.

V usage is TRBV29-1 and J usage is TRBJ2-2; possible D gene TRBD1, 5 bases. The CDR3 extends over 12 amino acids. V shed 7 bases and J shed 1 base, with 7 bases lying between them. The V gene's germline CDR1 is SQVTM and CDR2 ANQGSEA. CDR3 region: CSATENTGELFF. The CDR3 DNA reads as TGCAGCGCGACAGAGAACACCGGGGAGCTGTTTTTT.

This chain uses TRBV5-1 with TRBJ2-5; D is possibly TRBD2 (5 bases). The CDR3 length is 13 residues. Germline values: CDR1 SGHRS, CDR2 YFSETQ. Trimming shortened V by 2 bases and J by 5 bases, and 10 bases separated the two germline ends. This chain's CDR3 is CASSFSESETQYF. The CDR3 DNA follows: TGCGCCAGCAGCTTTAGCGAATCTGAGACCCAGTACTTC.

The CDR3 coding sequence is TGTGCCAGCAGCCAAGACGGATGGGGCGGTGGGGCCAACGTCCTGACTTTC. Translation gives CASSQDGWGGGANVLTF. The gene calls are TRBV5-4 and TRBJ2-6; maybe TRBD1 (5 bases). Looked up from germline, CDR1 is SGHNT and CDR2 is YYREEE (reference sequence). This CDR3 contains 17 residues. The ends were cut back, 4 bases at V and 3 bases at J, with 17 bases in the middle.

This clone was counted between two and nine times. The chain recombines TRBV5-4 with TRBJ2-3; 14 bases align to TRBD2. The junction had 5 bases not matched to a gene; V was cut back by 4 bases and J by 4 bases. Per the germline V gene, CDR1 is SGHNT and CDR2 is YYREEE (reference sequence). The CDR3 sequence is 16 residues long. CDR3 protein: CASSAGTSGSSDTQYF. CDR3 DNA: TGTGCCAGCAGCGCCGGGACTAGCGGGAGTTCAGATACGCAGTATTTT.

This clone occurred once. The chain carries TRBV27 and TRBJ2-5, with D tentatively TRBD2 (5 bases). The V gene's germline CDR1 is MNHEY and CDR2 SMNVEV (reference sequence). The length of the CDR3 is 13 residues. Trimming cost V 5 bases and J 3 bases, with 10 bases left between them. DNA of the CDR3: TGTGCCAGCAGTATCTCCGGGAAAGAGACCCAGTACTTC. Translated, it gives CASSISGKETQYF.

The chain joins TRBV7-9 to TRBJ1-1; D perhaps matches TRBD1 (5 bases). CDR1 is SEHNR and CDR2 is FQNEAQ in the germline V gene (reference sequence). The CDR3 is 13 amino acids. V was cut by 5 bases and J by 1 base, with 8 bases left in between. Here the CDR3 reads CASSLTENTEAFF. The DNA for the CDR3 is TGTGCCAGCAGCCTGACAGAGAACACTGAAGCTTTCTTT.